Described below is a single TCR beta chain sequence and its context. No antigen is known for it. Nothing much larger sits one base from this clone, and base qualities are not available. The data derive from a study of T cells after yellow fever vaccination (dated 2019 in TCRdb). As for the study more broadly: Libraries from fractions with low cell numbers were prepared with the SMART-Seq v4 Ultra Low Input RNA kit. To follow T-cell clones before and after primary and booster YFV17D yellow fever vaccination, bulk TCR alpha and beta repertoires were sequenced over time. The cohort comprised two healthy male donors, one aged 18 to 29 and one aged 30 to 40 years. Bulk PBMC replicates and cell subsets were isolated from blood drawn at multiple timepoints before and after both primary and secondary immunization. Broad study findings and their caveats: After the booster, most of the clones that had expanded following primary vaccination were detected again (roughly 97% of CD4 and roughly 88% of CD8), which suggests that memory was broadly maintained. A small share of clonotypes occurred in both CD4 and CD8 compartments, likely arising from convergent recombination. The secondary T-cell response was weaker than the primary response but faster, peaking on day 5 instead of day 15. Computational filtering was required because FACS-sorted repertoires could contain abundant contaminating clonotypes from the bulk population. Only a couple of donors were included in the study, so the extent to which the findings can be generalized is limited.

The germline V gene encodes CDR1 MNHNS and CDR2 SASEGT. A distance of 14 bases separates the germline ends of V and J, which lose 7 bases and 6 bases respectively. Its CDR3 holds 13 amino acids, cysteine through phenylalanine. Solely the CDR3 DNA is kept, with 39 bases framed from the first base. Synthesis of TCR cDNA relied on 5'RACE template switching, a step that introduced a universal primer site along with unique molecular identifiers. cDNA synthesis was primed from both the TCR alpha and TCR beta constant segments. Library amplification used two PCR steps, and the second PCR step added sample barcodes and sequencing adapters. Sequencing of libraries was done on Illumina HiSeq 2500 (2x100 bp) or NovaSeq (2x150 bp). In the source study's methods: MIGEC was used to demultiplex reads and collapse the reads into UMI consensus sequences, and MiXCR was used for V(D)J alignment. Vaccine-responding clonotypes were identified with edgeR using replicate PBMC samples, with FDR below 0.01 and a log2 fold change above 5 up to day 15 being required. Each bulk clonotype received a CD4 or CD8 identity based on whether the sequenced CD4 or CD8 repertoire contained that clonotype at higher abundance. TCRdb trimmed the raw reads at Q25, called clones with MiXCR and kept productive beta chains. Merged by CDR3 protein, the rows form single entries marked with the most common genes and DNA. The V and J calls here are based on TCRdb, not the publication. A total of about 550,000 distinct CDR3 sequences appear in this sample, approximately 21% of them only once. The ten most abundant clones make up approximately 14% of the sample.

Taken with the paper, the label for treatment or condition translates to: live attenuated yellow fever vaccine strain. At every blood-draw timepoint, two biological replicates of bulk PBMCs were collected. PBMCs were isolated from peripheral blood using a standard Ficoll-Paque protocol. TriZol was used to extract RNA from bulk PBMCs, CD4 and CD8 fractions, and dextramer-positive and dextramer-negative fractions. This sample comprised PBMCs, obtained 15 days after the yellow fever booster vaccination. The chain employs TRBV6-1 and TRBJ2-3; a tentative D match to TRBD1 spans 6 bases. This sequence originates from a man younger than 45 who received the YFV17D yellow fever vaccine. CDR3 protein: CASNVQGLDTQYF. The DNA is as follows: TGTGCCAGCAACGTACAGGGTTTGGATACGCAGTATTTT.